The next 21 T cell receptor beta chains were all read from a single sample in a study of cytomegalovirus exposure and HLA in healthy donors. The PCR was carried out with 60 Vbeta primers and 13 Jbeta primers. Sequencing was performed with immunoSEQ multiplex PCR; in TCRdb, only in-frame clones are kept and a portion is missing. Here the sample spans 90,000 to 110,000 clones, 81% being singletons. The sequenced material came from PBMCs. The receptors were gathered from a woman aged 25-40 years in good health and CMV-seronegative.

CDR3 nucleotide sequence: TGTGCGAAGCAGGGTAGAGAGAACTATGGCTACACCTTC. The encoded protein is CAKQGRENYGYTF. V and J are TRBV28 and TRBJ1-2; perhaps TRBD1 as D (5 bases). The CDR3 is 13 residues long. Germline V gene sequence: CDR1 MDHEN, CDR2 SYDVKM.

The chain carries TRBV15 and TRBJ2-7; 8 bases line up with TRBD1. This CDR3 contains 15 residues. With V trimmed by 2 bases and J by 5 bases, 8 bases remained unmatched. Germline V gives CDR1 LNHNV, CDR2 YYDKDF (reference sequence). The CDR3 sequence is CATSRSGQGFDEQYF. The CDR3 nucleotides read TGTGCCACCAGCAGATCAGGACAGGGATTCGACGAGCAGTACTTC.

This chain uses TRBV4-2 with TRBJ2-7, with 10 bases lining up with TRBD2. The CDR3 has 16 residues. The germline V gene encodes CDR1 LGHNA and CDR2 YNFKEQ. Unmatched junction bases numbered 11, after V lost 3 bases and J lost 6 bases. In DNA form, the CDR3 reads TGTGCCAGCAGCCAGATTGGTCAGCGGGAGGGGTTCGAGCAGTACTTC. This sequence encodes CASSQIGQREGFEQYF.

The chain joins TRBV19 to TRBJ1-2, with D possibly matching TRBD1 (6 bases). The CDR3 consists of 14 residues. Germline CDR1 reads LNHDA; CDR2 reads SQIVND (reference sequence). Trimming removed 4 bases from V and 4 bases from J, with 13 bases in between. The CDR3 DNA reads TGTGCCAGTAGTAGTGACAGGCAGGGCTATGGCTACACCTTC. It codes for CASSSDRQGYGYTF.

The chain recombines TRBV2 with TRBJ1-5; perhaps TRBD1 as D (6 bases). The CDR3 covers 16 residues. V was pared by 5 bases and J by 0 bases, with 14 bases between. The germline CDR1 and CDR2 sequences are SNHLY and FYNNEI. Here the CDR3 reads CASSPGQSYSNQPQHF. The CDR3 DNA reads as TGTGCCAGCAGTCCCGGACAGTCATATAGCAATCAGCCCCAGCATTTT. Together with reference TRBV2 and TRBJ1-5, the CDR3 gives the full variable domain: EPEVTQTPSHQVTQMGQEVILRCVPISNHLYFYWYRQILGQKVEFLVSFYNNEISEKSEIFDDQFSVERPDGSNFTLKIRSTKLEDSAMYFCASSPGQSYSNQPQHFGDGTRLSIL.

The CDR3 spells CASSGPGQGPWYQETQYF. In nucleotides, the CDR3 is TGTGCCAGCAGTGGACCGGGACAGGGGCCGTGGTACCAAGAGACCCAGTACTTC. This rearrangement joins TRBV28 to TRBJ2-5; 10 bases agree with TRBD1. The junction had 12 bases not matched to a gene; V was cut back by 5 bases and J by 0 bases. This CDR3 is 18 amino acids long. Germline V lookup: CDR1 MDHEN, CDR2 SYDVKM.

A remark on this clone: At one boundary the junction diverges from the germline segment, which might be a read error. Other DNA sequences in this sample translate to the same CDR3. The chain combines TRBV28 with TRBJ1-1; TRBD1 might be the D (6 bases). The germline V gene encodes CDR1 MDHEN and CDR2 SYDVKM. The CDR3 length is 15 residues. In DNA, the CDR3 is TGCGCCAGCAGTGGGGCAGGGACACCGAACACTGAAGCTTTCTTT. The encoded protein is CASSGAGTPNTEAFF.

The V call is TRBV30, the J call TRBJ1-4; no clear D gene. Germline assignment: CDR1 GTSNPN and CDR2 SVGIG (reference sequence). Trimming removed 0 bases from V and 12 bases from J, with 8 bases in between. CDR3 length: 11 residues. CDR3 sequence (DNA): TGTGCCTGGAGTGTTTCTGGAGAACTGTTTTTT. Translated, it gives CAWSVSGELFF.

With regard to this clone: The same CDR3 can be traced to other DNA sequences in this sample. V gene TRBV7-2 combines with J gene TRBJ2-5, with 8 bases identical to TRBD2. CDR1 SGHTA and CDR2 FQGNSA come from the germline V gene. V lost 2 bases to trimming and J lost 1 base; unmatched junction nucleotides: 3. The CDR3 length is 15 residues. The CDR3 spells CASSLQSGSQETQYF. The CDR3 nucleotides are TGTGCCAGCAGCTTACAGAGCGGGAGCCAAGAGACCCAGTACTTC.

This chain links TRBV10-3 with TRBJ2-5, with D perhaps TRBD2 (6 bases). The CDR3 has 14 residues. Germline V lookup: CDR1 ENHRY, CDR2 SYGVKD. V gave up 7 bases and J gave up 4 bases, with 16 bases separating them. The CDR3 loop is CAITSGTSGETQYF. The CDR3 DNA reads TGTGCCATCACCTCCGGGACTTCGGGAGAGACCCAGTACTTC.

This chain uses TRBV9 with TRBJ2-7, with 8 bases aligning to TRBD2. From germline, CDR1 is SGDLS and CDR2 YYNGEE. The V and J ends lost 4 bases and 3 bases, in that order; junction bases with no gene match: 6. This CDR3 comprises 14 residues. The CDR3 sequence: CASSSREGVYEQYF. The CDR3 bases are TGTGCCAGCAGCTCCCGGGAGGGGGTCTACGAGCAGTACTTC.

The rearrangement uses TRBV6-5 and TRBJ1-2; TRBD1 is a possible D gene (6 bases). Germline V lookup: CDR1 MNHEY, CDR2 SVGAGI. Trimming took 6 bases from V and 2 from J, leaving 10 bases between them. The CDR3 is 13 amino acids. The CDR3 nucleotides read TGTGCCAGCAGCCTAGACAGGAACTATGGCTACACCTTC. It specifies CASSLDRNYGYTF.

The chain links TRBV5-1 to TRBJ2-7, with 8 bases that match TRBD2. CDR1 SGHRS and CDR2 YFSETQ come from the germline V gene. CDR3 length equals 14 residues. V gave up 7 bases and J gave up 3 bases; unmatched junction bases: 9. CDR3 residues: CASAPASGYYEQYF. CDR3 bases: TGCGCCAGCGCCCCGGCTAGCGGGTACTACGAGCAGTACTTC.

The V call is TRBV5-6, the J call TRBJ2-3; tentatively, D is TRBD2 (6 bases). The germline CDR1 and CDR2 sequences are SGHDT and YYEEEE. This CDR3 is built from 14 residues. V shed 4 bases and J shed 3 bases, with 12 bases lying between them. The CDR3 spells CASSDGTSTDTQYF. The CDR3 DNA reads TGTGCCAGCAGCGACGGGACTTCGACAGATACGCAGTATTTT.

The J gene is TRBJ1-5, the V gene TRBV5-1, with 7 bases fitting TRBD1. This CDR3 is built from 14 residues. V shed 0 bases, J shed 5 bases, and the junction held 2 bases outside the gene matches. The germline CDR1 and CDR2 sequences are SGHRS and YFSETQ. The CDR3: CASSLGDRDQPQHF. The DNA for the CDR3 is TGCGCCAGCAGCTTGGGTGACAGGGATCAGCCCCAGCATTTT.

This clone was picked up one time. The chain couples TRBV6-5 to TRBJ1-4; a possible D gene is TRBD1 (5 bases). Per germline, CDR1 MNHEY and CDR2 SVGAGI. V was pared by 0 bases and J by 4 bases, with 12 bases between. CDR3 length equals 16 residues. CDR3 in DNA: TGTGCCAGCAGTTACTCATGGGGGAGGATTAATGAAAAACTGTTTTTT. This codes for CASSYSWGRINEKLFF.

The CDR3 loop is CASSQGTGKDNEQFF. The CDR3 DNA follows: TGCGCCAGCAGCCAGGGGACAGGGAAGGACAATGAGCAGTTCTTC. This chain joins TRBV4-3 and TRBJ2-1; 9 bases map to TRBD1. Trimming took 3 bases from V and 5 from J; bases not matched to a gene: 5. This CDR3 region has 15 residues. From germline, CDR1 is LGHNA and CDR2 YSLEER.

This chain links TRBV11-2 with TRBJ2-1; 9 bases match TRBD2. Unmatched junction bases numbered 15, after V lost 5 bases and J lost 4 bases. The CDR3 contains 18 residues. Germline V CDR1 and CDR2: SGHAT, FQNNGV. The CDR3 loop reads CASSQRSSGRGFYNEQFF. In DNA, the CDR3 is TGTGCCAGCAGCCAAAGAAGTAGCGGGAGAGGTTTTTACAATGAGCAGTTCTTC.

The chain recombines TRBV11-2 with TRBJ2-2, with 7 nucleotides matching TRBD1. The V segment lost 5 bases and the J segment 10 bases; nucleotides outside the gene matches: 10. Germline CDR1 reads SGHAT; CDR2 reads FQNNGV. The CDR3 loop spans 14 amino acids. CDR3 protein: CASSADRVGEELFF. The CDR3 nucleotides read TGTGCCAGCAGCGCCGACAGGGTGGGTGAGGAGCTGTTTTTT.

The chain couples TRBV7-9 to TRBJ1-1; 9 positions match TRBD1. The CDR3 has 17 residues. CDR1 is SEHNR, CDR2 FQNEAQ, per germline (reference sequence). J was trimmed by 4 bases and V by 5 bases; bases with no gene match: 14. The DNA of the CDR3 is TGTGCCAGCAGCCGATCTTCACCGGGACAGGGAAGCACTGAAGCTTTCTTT. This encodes CASSRSSPGQGSTEAFF.

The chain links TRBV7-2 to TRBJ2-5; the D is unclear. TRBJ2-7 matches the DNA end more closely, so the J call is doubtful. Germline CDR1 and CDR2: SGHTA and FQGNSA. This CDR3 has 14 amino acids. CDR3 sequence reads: CASSRGPESYEQYF. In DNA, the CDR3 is TGTGCCAGCAGCCGAGGTCCGGAATCCTACGAGCAGTACTTC.